This T cell receptor beta chain came from a study of T-cell memory formation after mild COVID-19. Findings and limits, study-wide: Pre-infection memory carried some responding clones, suggesting that cross-reactive memory joined. Among CD4+ contracting clones, most were CM and EM, and CD8+ ones EMRA. Later expanders leaned toward CD4+, whereas clones contracting from day 15 to 85 were balanced CD4/CD8.

Libraries for TCRalpha and TCRbeta carried sample barcodes and unique molecular identifiers via 5'RACE. TCRdb redid the calling of the 5' RACE reads with MiXCR, one entry per CDR3 protein. The top ten hold 14% of the sample, which has around 150,000 distinct CDR3 sequences, more than 12% seen once. Note on this clonotype: The antigen is not known.

Germline loops: CDR1 SQVTM, CDR2 ANQGSEA. V dropped 1 base and J dropped 5 bases, with 9 bases sitting between them. This CDR3 region has 13 residues. The V and J genes are TRBV29-1 and TRBJ1-3; no reliable D call. The specimen was PBMCs or a T cell subset sorted from them (not recorded which). The receptor was isolated from an adult woman who had mild COVID-19 (a few samples of this study predate the infection). Cell type and time point are not known. CDR3 nucleotide sequence: TGCAGCGTTGAAGTTACAGAAAGAAACACCATATATTTT. Its translation: CSVEVTERNTIYF.